Given below is one T cell receptor (beta chain) in context. Its antigen remains unidentified. Assay: immunoSEQ multiplex PCR; the TCRdb copy retains only in-frame clones and omits some. The data contain 55,000 or so clones, roughly nine tenths of them singletons. The investigators sampled blood at baseline, at cycle 4 day 1, and at cycle 7 day 1. This entry is derived from a study of OX40 agonist ivuxolimab in advanced cancers. Study in general: Patients in the trial were receiving intravenous ivuxolimab every 2 weeks, at doses of 0.01 to 10 mg/kg. The diagnoses of dose-escalation patients were hepatocellular carcinoma, melanoma, renal cell or head and neck cancer.

Study-wide results and caveats: CD4+ and CD8+ blood T cells expanded clonally by week 6 at 0.1 to 3.0 mg/kg.

The CDR3 covers 15 residues. V gave up 0 bases and J gave up 0 bases, with 6 bases separating them. CDR1 and CDR2 (germline): MNHEY, SVGAGI. The TCR sequence derives from an adult with an advanced solid tumor such as melanoma, head and neck, liver or kidney cancer. J is TRBJ1-3 and V is TRBV6-5; D unclear. Sequences were derived from CD4+ or CD8+ T cells sorted from blood, sampled in a trial of the OX40 agonist ivuxolimab. The CDR3 loop reads CASSYSPDSGNTIYF. In DNA, the CDR3 is TGTGCCAGCAGTTACTCTCCAGACTCTGGAAACACCATATATTTT.